This TCR beta chain was sequenced for a study of T cell responses to AZD1222 COVID-19 vaccine. About the research overall: Second doses that came at about 4 or about 12 weeks were put together.

The assay was immunoSEQ multiplex PCR, and TCRdb's table has in-frame clones only and misses some. In the table there are 94,000 or so clones, 80% to 90% of which are singletons. The length of the CDR3 is 16 residues. Germline V CDR1 and CDR2: SGDLS, YYNGEE. Trimming left V 0 bases short and J 0 bases short, with 12 bases between. Study-wide results and caveats: Reportedly, nearly half of unique spike TCRs recognized epitopes outside B.1.351/B.1.1.7 mutations. Breadth and depth of Spike-specific TCRs rose after two AZD1222 doses. It was only after the peak T cell response that any repertoires were sampled.

Notes on this clone: Its antigen is not known.

The TCR comes from an adult in good health. The source was peripheral blood, collected on day 0 of AZD1222 vaccination. The genes are TRBV9 and TRBJ1-1, with unresolved D. This chain's CDR3 is CASSVATGLMNTEAFF. In nucleotides, the CDR3 is TGTGCCAGCAGCGTAGCTACGGGATTGATGAACACTGAAGCTTTCTTT.